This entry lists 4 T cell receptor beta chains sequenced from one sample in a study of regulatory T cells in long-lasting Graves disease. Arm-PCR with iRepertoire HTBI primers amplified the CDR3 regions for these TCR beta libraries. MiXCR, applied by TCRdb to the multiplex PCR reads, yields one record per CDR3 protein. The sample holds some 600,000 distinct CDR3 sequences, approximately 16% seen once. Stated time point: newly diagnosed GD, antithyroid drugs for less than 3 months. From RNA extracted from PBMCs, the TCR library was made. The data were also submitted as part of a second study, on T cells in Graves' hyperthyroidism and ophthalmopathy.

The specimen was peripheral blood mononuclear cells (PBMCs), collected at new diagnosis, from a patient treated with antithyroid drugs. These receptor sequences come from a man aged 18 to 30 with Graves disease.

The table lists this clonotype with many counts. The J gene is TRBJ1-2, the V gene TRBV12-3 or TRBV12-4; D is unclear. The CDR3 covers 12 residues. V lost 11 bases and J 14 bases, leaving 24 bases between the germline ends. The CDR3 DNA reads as TGTGCCGTCCGTGGGATTTCTATGCGGTATACCTTC. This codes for CAVRGISMRYTF.

The CDR3 loop is CASSMSSGTVYNEQFF. In nucleotides, the CDR3 is TGTGCCAGTAGTATGTCTAGCGGGACCGTTTACAATGAGCAGTTCTTC. The chain couples TRBV19 to TRBJ2-1; 9 bases are shared with TRBD2. J gave up 4 bases and V 3 bases, and 7 bases lay outside the gene matches. The CDR3 runs 16 residues. Germline V lookup: CDR1 LNHDA, CDR2 SQIVND (reference sequence).

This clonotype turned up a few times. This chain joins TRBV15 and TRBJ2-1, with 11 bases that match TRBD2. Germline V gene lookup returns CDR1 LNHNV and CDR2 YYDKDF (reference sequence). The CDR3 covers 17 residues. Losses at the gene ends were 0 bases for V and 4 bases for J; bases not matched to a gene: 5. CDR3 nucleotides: TGTGCCACCAGCAGAGAAGTCGGGACTAGCGGATACAATGAGCAGTTCTTC. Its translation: CATSREVGTSGYNEQFF.

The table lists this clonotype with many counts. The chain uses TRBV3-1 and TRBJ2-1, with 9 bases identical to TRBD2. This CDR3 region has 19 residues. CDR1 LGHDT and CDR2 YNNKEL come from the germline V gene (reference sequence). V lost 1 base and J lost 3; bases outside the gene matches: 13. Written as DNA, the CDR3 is TGTGCCAGCAGCCAAGTGGGGGGCAGCCTAGCGGGACACTACAATGAGCAGTTCTTC. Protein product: CASSQVGGSLAGHYNEQFF.